This record concerns one T cell receptor beta chain sequence. Its recognized antigen is unknown. Base qualities were left out, and no much larger clone turns up one base away. This sample stems from a study of blood T cell repertoires in COVID-19 (TCRdb year 2020). Some background on the complete study: Samples from collaborators originated in the United States, Italy and Spain and spanned both the acute and convalescent phases of COVID-19. A freely available public database, intended as a resource for researchers studying the immune response to SARS-CoV-2, is where the repertoires were released. HLA class I and class II types, where available, came from metadata supplied by the sample provider rather than from assay-based typing. Sample metadata almost always included a de-identified subject ID, COVID-19 status, age in years and sex. The material from the prospective study consisted of cDNA or gDNA derived from T cells, B-cell-depleted T cells, or PBMCs. Samples were obtained from the ongoing ImmuneRACE study (first 160 participants) and from 1,200 or so subjects provided by 6 global collaborators. Deeply sampled blood TCRbeta repertoires from subjects exposed to, actively infected with, or recovered from COVID-19 were included in the dataset.

In Seattle, one collaborating source enrolled patients while the infection was active and tracked those patients longitudinally over the course of disease. The collaborating institutions used their own protocols to collect whole blood in K2EDTA tubes. For TCRbeta analysis, collaborators shipped samples in one of three forms: frozen whole blood, isolated PBMCs, or DNA extracted from either of those sample types. TCRbeta CDR3 regions were amplified from genomic DNA by means of the immunoSEQ Assay, a bias-controlled multiplex PCR. The published analysis was carried out like this. The number of nucleated cells in each sample was estimated from the amplification of reference gene primers within the assay. To quantify the absolute abundance of each unique TCRbeta CDR3 rearrangement, sequence reads were collapsed and filtered. For each sample, productive Simpson clonality was calculated by taking the square root of Simpson's diversity index across productive rearrangements. What TCRdb holds here is the immuneACCESS table cut down to in-frame rearrangements. Part of the clones is not present; checked against another copy, under half of the missing clones reflect an unresolved V gene, and the others are unexplained. Clone size and V and J calls were adopted from that table, with D and trimming inferred from the DNA. For this sample the table gives about 130,000 clones, of which roughly 83% were detected only once. The top ten hold approximately 5.2% of the sample.

There are 14 amino acids in the CDR3, from cysteine to phenylalanine inclusive. Only the CDR3 portion is preserved as DNA: 42 bases, with reading frame beginning at the first base. CDR1 SGHNT and CDR2 YYREEE are derived from the germline V gene (reference sequence). The V end loses 5 bases and the J end loses 3 bases, and a stretch of 11 bases separates them. General conclusions and limits of the study: How much clinical and demographic metadata was included differed by source and by participant, and the metadata was provided uncurated.

Source material: peripheral blood. This receptor chain uses TRBV5-4 and TRBJ2-2; too little of a D gene remains to name it. The sequence derives from a woman aged 70-85 years with COVID-19, enrolled during active disease. This receptor has the CDR3 CASSRVPDTGELFF. The nucleotide sequence is given as TGTGCCAGCAGTCGGGTCCCTGACACCGGGGAGCTGTTTTTT.